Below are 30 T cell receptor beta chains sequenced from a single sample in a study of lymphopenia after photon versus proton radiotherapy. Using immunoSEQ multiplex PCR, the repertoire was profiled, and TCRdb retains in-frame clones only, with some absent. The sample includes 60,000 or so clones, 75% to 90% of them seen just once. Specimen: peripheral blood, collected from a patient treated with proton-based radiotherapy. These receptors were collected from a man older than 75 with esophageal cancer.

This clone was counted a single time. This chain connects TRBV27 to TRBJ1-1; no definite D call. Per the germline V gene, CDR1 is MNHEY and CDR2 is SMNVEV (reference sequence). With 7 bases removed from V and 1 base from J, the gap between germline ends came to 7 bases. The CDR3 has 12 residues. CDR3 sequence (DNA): TGTGCCAGCAAACACCAGAACACTGAAGCTTTCTTT. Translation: CASKHQNTEAFF.

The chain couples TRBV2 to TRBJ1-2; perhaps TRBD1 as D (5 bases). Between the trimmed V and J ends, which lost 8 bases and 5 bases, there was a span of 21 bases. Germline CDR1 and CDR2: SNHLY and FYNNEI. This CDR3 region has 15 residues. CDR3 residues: CASLSRAREGYGYTF. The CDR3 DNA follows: TGTGCCAGCCTTAGTAGGGCCAGGGAGGGGTATGGCTACACCTTC.

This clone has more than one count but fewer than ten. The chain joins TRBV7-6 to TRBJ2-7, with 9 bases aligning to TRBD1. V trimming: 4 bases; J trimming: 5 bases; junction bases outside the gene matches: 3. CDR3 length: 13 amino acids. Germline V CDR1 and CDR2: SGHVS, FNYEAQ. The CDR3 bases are TGTGCCAGCAGCTGGACAGGGGAGAACGAGCAGTACTTC. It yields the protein CASSWTGENEQYF.

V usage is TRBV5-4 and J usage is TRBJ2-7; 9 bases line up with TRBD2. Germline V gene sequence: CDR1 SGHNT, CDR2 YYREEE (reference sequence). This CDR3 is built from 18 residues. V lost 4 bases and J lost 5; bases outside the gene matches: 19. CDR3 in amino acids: CASSTAGTLTLAGDEQYF. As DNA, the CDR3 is TGTGCCAGCAGCACAGCCGGGACACTAACATTAGCGGGAGACGAGCAGTACTTC.

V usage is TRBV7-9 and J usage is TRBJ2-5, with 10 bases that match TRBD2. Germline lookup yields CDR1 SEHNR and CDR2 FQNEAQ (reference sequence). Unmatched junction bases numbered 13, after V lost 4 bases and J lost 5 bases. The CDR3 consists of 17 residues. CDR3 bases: TGTGCCAGCAGCTACCCCTCAGTTAGCGGGAGGATTGAGACCCAGTACTTC. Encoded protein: CASSYPSVSGRIETQYF.

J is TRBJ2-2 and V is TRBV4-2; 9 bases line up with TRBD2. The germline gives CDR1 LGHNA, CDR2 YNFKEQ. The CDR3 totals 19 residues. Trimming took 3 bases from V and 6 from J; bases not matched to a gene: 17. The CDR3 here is CASSQASGGGAYKAGELFF. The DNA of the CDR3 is TGTGCCAGCAGCCAGGCCTCGGGCGGGGGGGCCTATAAAGCCGGGGAGCTGTTTTTT.

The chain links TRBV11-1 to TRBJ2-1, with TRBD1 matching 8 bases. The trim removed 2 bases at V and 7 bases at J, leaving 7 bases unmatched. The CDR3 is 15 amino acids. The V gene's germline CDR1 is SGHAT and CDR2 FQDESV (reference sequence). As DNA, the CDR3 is TGTGCCAGCAGCTTACAGGGGGCGCTGGGAAATGAGCAGTTCTTC. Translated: CASSLQGALGNEQFF.

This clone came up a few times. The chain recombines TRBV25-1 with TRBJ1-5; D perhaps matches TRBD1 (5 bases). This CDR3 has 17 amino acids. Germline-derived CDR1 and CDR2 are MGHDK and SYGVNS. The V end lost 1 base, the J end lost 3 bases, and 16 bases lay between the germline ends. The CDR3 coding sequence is TGTGCCAGCAGTGAATCGACGGGGCTAGGGCACAATCAGCCCCAGCATTTT. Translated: CASSESTGLGHNQPQHF.

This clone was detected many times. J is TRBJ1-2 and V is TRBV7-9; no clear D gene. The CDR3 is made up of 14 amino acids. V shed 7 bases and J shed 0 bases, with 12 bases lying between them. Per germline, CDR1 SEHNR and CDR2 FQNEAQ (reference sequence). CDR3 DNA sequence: TGTGCCAGCAACCTTCAAGCAGCTAACTATGGCTACACCTTC. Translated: CASNLQAANYGYTF. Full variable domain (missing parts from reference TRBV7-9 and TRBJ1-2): DTGVSQNPRHKITKRGQNVTFRCDPISEHNRLYWYRQTLGQGPEFLTYFQNEAQLEKSRLLSDRFSAERPKGSFSTLEIQRTEQGDSAMYLCASNLQAANYGYTFGSGTRLTVV.

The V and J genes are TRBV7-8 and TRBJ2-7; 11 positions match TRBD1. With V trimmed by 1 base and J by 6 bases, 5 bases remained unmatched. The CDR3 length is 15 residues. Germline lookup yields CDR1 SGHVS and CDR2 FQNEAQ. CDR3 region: CASSLGWTGGFEQYF. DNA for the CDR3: TGTGCCAGCAGCTTAGGTTGGACAGGGGGCTTCGAGCAGTACTTC.

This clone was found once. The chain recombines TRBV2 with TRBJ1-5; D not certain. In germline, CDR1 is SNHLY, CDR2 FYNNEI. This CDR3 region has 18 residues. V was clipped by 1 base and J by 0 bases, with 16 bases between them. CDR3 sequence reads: CASSEVAVGSYSNQPQHF. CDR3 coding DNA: TGTGCCAGCAGTGAAGTGGCGGTAGGGAGCTATAGCAATCAGCCCCAGCATTTT.

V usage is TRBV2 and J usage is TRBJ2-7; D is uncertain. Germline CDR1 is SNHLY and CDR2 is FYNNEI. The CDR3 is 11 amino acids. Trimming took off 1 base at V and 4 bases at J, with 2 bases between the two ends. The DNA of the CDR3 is TGTGCCAGCAGTGAAGTGTACGAGCAGTACTTC. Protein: CASSEVYEQYF.

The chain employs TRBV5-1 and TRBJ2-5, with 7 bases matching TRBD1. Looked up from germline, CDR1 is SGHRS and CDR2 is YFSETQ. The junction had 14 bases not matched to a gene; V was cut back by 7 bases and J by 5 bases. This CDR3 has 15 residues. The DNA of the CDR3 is TGCGCCAGCGGCCATGAACAGGGGCCGGGGGAGACCCAGTACTTC. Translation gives CASGHEQGPGETQYF.

CDR3 DNA: TGTGCCAGCAGCTTAGAGGGGGGCAGGGGGCAGTTCTTC. Protein: CASSLEGGRGQFF. V and J are TRBV7-2 and TRBJ2-1; D could derive from TRBD1 or TRBD2 (6 bases each). The ends were cut back, 1 base at V and 12 bases at J, with 13 bases in the middle. Germline assignment: CDR1 SGHTA and CDR2 FQGNSA. This CDR3 has 13 residues.

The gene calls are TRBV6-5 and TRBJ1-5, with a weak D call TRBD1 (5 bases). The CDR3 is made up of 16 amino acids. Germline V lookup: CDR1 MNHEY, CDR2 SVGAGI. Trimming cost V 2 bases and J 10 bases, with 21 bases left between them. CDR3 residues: CASSYRRQTLKGPQHF. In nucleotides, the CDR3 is TGTGCCAGCAGTTACCGCAGACAGACCCTCAAGGGACCCCAGCATTTT.

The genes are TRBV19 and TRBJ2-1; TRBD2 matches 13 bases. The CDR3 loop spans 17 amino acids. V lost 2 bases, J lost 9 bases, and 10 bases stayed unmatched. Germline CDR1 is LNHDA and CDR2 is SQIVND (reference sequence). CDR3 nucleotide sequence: TGTGCCAGTAGTATACGCGGACTAGCGGGAGAGGGACCTGAGCAGTTCTTC. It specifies CASSIRGLAGEGPEQFF.

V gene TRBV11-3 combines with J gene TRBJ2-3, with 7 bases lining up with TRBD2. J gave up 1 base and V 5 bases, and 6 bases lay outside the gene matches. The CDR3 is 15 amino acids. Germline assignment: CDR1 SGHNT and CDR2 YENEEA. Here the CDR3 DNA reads TGTGCCAGCAGCGTCGGGACTACTGGCACAGATACGCAGTATTTT. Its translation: CASSVGTTGTDTQYF.

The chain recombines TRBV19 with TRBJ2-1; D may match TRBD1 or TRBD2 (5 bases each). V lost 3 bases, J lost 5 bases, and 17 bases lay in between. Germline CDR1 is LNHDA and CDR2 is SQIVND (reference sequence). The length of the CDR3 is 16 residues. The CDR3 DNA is TGTGCCAGTAGTATCTGGGAAACGGGGCGTAACAATGAGCAGTTCTTC. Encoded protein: CASSIWETGRNNEQFF.

CDR3 bases: TGTGCCAGCAGCTTAGTGCGGGGGGAACAGTACTTC. Translation: CASSLVRGEQYF. V gene TRBV7-9 combines with J gene TRBJ2-7; TRBD2 agrees at 8 bases. The CDR3 runs to 12 residues. J was trimmed by 10 bases and V by 1 base; bases with no gene match: 3. From germline, CDR1 is SEHNR and CDR2 FQNEAQ (reference sequence).

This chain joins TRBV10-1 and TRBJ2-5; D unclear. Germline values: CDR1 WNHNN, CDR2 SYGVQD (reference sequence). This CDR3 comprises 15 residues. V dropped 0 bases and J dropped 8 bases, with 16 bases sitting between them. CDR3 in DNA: TGCGCCAGCAGTGAGTCATCAGGTTATGAAGGAACCCAGTACTTC. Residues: CASSESSGYEGTQYF.

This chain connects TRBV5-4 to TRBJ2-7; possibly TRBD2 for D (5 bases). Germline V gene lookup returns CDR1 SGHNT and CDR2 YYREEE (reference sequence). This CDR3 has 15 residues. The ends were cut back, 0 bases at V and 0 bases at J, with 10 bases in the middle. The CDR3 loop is CASSLGGTSSYEQYF. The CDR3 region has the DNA TGTGCCAGCAGCTTGGGCGGAACTAGCTCCTACGAGCAGTACTTC.

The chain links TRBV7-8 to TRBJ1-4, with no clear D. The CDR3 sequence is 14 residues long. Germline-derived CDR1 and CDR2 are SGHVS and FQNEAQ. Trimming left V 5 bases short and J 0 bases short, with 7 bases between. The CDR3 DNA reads TGTGCCAGCAGCACGTTTGCAACTAATGAAAAACTGTTTTTT. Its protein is CASSTFATNEKLFF.

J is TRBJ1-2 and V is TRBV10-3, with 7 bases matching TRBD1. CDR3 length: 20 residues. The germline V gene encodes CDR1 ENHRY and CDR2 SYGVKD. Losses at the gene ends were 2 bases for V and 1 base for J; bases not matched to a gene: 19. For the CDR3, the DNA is TGTGCCATCAGTGAGCCTAAGTCCGGGACAGACCAATTTCTTAACTATGGCTACACCTTC. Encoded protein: CAISEPKSGTDQFLNYGYTF.

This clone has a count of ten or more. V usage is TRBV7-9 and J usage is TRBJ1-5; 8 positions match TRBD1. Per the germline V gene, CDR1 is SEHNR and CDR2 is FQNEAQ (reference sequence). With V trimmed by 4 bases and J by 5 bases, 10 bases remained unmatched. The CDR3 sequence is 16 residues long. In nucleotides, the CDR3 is TGTGCCAGCAGCTCGCCTGGGGACAGGTTATATCAGCCCCAGCATTTT. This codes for CASSSPGDRLYQPQHF. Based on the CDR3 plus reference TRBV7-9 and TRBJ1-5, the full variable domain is DTGVSQNPRHKITKRGQNVTFRCDPISEHNRLYWYRQTLGQGPEFLTYFQNEAQLEKSRLLSDRFSAERPKGSFSTLEIQRTEQGDSAMYLCASSSPGDRLYQPQHFGDGTRLSIL.

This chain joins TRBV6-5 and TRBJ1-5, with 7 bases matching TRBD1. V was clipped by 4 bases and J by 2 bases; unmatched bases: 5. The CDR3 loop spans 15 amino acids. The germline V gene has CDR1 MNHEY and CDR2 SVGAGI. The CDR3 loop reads CASSSYTGGNQPQHF. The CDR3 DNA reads TGTGCCAGCAGTTCATACACAGGGGGCAATCAGCCCCAGCATTTT.

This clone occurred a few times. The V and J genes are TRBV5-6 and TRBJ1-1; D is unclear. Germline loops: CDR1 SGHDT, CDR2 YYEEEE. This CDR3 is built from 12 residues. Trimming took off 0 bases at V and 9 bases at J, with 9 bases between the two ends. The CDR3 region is CASSLAGHQAFF. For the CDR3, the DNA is TGTGCCAGCAGCTTGGCTGGCCATCAAGCTTTCTTT.

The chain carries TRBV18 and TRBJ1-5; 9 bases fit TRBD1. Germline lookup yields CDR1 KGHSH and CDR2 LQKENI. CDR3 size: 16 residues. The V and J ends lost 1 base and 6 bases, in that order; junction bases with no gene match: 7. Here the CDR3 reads CASSPRDRGLTQPQHF. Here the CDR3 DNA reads TGTGCCAGCTCACCACGCGACAGGGGGTTAACTCAGCCCCAGCATTTT. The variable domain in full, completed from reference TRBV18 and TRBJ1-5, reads NAGVMQNPRHLVRRRGQEARLRCSPMKGHSHVYWYRQLPEEGLKFMVYLQKENIIDESGMPKERFSAEFPKEGPSILRIQQVVRGDSAAYFCASSPRDRGLTQPQHFGDGTRLSIL.

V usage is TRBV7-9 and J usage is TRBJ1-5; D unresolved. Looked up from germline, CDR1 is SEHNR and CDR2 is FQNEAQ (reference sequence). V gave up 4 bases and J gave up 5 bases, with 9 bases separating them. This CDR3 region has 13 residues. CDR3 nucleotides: TGTGCCAGCAGCTCATTTGGAGATCAGCCCCAGCATTTT. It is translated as CASSSFGDQPQHF.

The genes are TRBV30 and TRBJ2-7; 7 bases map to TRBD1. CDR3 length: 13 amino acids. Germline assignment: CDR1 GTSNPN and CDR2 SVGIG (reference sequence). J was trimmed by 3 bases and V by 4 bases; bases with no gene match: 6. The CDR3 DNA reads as TGTGCCTGGAACCCGGACAGGATCTACGAGCAGTACTTC. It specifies CAWNPDRIYEQYF.

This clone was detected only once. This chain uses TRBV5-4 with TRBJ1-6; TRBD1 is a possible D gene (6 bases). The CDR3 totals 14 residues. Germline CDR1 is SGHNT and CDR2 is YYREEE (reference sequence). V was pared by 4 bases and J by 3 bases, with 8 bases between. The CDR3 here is CASSRQDYNSPLHF. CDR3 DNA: TGTGCCAGCAGCCGACAGGACTATAATTCACCCCTCCACTTT.